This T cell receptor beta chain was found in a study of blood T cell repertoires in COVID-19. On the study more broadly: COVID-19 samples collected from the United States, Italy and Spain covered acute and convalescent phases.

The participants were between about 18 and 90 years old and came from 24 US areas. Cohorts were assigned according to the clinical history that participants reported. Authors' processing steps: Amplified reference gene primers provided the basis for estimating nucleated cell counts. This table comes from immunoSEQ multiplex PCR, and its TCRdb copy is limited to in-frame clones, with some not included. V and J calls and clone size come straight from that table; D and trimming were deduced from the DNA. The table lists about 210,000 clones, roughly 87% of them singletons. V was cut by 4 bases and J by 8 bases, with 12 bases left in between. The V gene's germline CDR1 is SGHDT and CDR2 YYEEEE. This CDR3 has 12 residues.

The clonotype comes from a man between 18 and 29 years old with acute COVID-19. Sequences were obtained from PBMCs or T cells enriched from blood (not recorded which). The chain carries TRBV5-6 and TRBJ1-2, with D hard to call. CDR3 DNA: TGTGCCAGCAGCCGTGGTACTTCGGGCTACACCTTC. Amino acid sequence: CASSRGTSGYTF.